Below are 27 T cell receptor beta chains sequenced from a single sample in a study of siplizumab effects on memory and regulatory T cells. Clones were read by immunoSEQ multiplex PCR, and TCRdb kept only the in-frame ones, dropping some. Counted here are tens of thousands of clones, around 95% occurring once; the ten biggest clones make up 0.025% to 0.035%. Specimen: naive CD4+ T cells sorted from blood. All receptors come from a human donor in good health.

The rearrangement uses TRBV5-3 and TRBJ1-6; D may be TRBD1 (6 bases). Being an ORF, TRBV5-3 has a function that is uncertain. The ends were cut back, 0 bases at V and 5 bases at J, with 21 bases in the middle. The CDR3 length is 19 residues. The CDR3 protein is CARSLGRGRNQGHNSPLHF. The CDR3 DNA reads as TGTGCCAGAAGCTTGGGCAGGGGCCGAAACCAGGGGCATAATTCACCCCTCCACTTT.

The rearrangement uses TRBV6-1 and TRBJ1-2; 9 bases line up with TRBD1. V was clipped by 4 bases and J by 2 bases; unmatched bases: 11. CDR1 MNHNS and CDR2 SASEGT come from the germline V gene. This CDR3 is built from 17 residues. The CDR3 nucleotides are TGTGCCAGCAGTGCCACGGCACTAGGGACAGGGAACTATGGCTACACCTTC. Protein sequence: CASSATALGTGNYGYTF.

The V and J genes are TRBV7-3 and TRBJ2-5; TRBD1 agrees at 7 bases. Germline V gives CDR1 SGHTA, CDR2 FQGTGA. The CDR3 spans 13 residues. J gave up 5 bases and V 5 bases, and 5 bases lay outside the gene matches. For the CDR3, the DNA is TGTGCCAGCAGCCAACACAGGGGCGAGACCCAGTACTTC. Its translation is CASSQHRGETQYF. The complete variable domain, with remaining parts taken from reference TRBV7-3 and TRBJ2-5, reads GAGVSQTPSNKVTEKGKYVELRCDPISGHTALYWYRQSLGQGPEFLIYFQGTGAADDSGLPNDRFFAVRPEGSVSTLKIQRTERGDSAVYLCASSQHRGETQYFGPGTRLLVL.

This sequence joins TRBV7-6 and TRBJ1-2, with TRBD1 as a possible D gene (5 bases). The germline V and J ends were trimmed by 5 bases and 2 bases, with 15 bases remaining between them. The CDR3 runs to 15 residues. Germline V gene sequence: CDR1 SGHVS, CDR2 FNYEAQ. The CDR3 spells CASSPREGPNYGYTF. As DNA, the CDR3 is TGTGCCAGCAGCCCCCGAGAGGGGCCGAACTATGGCTACACCTTC.

The CDR3 bases are TGTGCCAGCAGCACGACTAGCGGGGGGGCAGCCGAGCAGTACTTC. It yields the protein CASSTTSGGAAEQYF. V gene TRBV7-2 combines with J gene TRBJ2-7; 14 bases align to TRBD2. Germline assignment: CDR1 SGHTA and CDR2 FQGNSA. Trimming removed 5 bases from V and 6 bases from J; junction bases left unmatched: 6. The CDR3 extends over 15 amino acids.

V usage is TRBV29-1 and J usage is TRBJ1-1; D gene ambiguous. The CDR3 sequence is 13 residues long. V shed 7 bases and J shed 1 base, with 13 bases lying between them. The germline CDR1 and CDR2 sequences are SQVTM and ANQGSEA. DNA of the CDR3: TGCAGCGGAGCCCCGGACCCGAACACTGAAGCTTTCTTT. It is translated as CSGAPDPNTEAFF.

In this sample, this clone turned up once. The chain links TRBV18 to TRBJ2-7, with 7 bases fitting TRBD2. This CDR3 is built from 13 residues. After removal of 2 bases from V and 5 bases from J, the junction contained 3 bases not matched to a gene. CDR1 and CDR2 (germline): KGHSH, LQKENI. The CDR3, as DNA: TGTGCCAGCTCACCAAATGCGGGGGACGAGCAGTACTTC. This sequence encodes CASSPNAGDEQYF.

In DNA, the CDR3 is TGTGCCAGCAGACAGACCGTCGGCGAGCAGTACTTC. Translating it yields CASRQTVGEQYF. V and J are TRBV11-2 and TRBJ2-7; D call uncertain. The CDR3 loop spans 12 amino acids. Per germline, CDR1 SGHAT and CDR2 FQNNGV. V lost 6 bases, J lost 6 bases, and 12 bases lay in between.

The chain employs TRBV10-3 and TRBJ2-7; tentatively, D is TRBD1 (6 bases). V lost 4 bases, J lost 5 bases, and 15 bases lay in between. The CDR3 is 14 residues long. Germline V gene data show CDR1 as ENHRY and CDR2 as SYGVKD. DNA for the CDR3: TGTGCCATCAGTGGGGGGCCATTTGGCGACGAGCAGTACTTC. Translated, it gives CAISGGPFGDEQYF.

This chain links TRBV19 with TRBJ2-7; TRBD1 matches 9 bases. Germline V gene lookup returns CDR1 LNHDA and CDR2 SQIVND (reference sequence). The V segment lost 5 bases and the J segment 0 bases; nucleotides outside the gene matches: 2. This CDR3 spans 14 amino acids. CDR3 sequence: CASSWDRASYEQYF. CDR3 bases: TGTGCCAGTAGTTGGGACAGGGCCTCCTACGAGCAGTACTTC.

The rearrangement uses TRBV7-3 and TRBJ2-1; D is undetermined. Deletions cut 1 base from V and 7 bases from J, with 14 bases between. Germline V gene sequence: CDR1 SGHTA, CDR2 FQGTGA. CDR3 size: 15 residues. CDR3 loop: CASSLMRQVGNEQFF. The CDR3 nucleotides are TGTGCCAGCAGCTTAATGAGGCAGGTGGGGAATGAGCAGTTCTTC.

This chain uses TRBV5-1 with TRBJ1-6; D unresolved. Germline lookup yields CDR1 SGHRS and CDR2 YFSETQ. V was trimmed by 4 bases and J by 0 bases, leaving 14 bases between them. This CDR3 is built from 17 residues. The chain's CDR3 is CASSADVGSSYNSPLHF. The CDR3 bases are TGCGCCAGCAGCGCCGACGTGGGAAGCTCCTATAATTCACCCCTCCACTTT.

The chain couples TRBV5-5 to TRBJ1-3; D gene ambiguous. CDR1 is SGHKS and CDR2 is YYEKEE in the germline V gene (reference sequence). The V gene lost 5 bases and the J gene lost 3 bases, with 15 bases spanning the gap. This CDR3 comprises 15 residues. DNA of the CDR3: TGTGCCAGCAGTCGGACCCCTGGGAGTGGAAACACCATATATTTT. Protein: CASSRTPGSGNTIYF.

J is TRBJ2-7 and V is TRBV6-4; 12 nucleotides line up with TRBD2. Germline CDR1 is MRHNA and CDR2 is SNTAGT. V lost 6 bases to trimming and J lost 4 bases; unmatched junction nucleotides: 4. The CDR3 has 14 amino acids. CDR3 in DNA: TGTGCCAGCAGCCCTAGCGGGGGGGAGTACGAGCAGTACTTC. This translates into CASSPSGGEYEQYF.

The V gene is TRBV18, the J gene TRBJ1-1; perhaps TRBD1 as D (6 bases). Trimming shortened V by 0 bases and J by 0 bases, and 17 bases separated the two germline ends. Germline CDR1 and CDR2: KGHSH and LQKENI. The CDR3 has 18 residues. For the CDR3, the DNA is TGTGCCAGCTCACCACCGTTGGGGGGCTTCAGAATGAACACTGAAGCTTTCTTT. Translating gives CASSPPLGGFRMNTEAFF.

The genes are TRBV7-3 and TRBJ2-3; D call uncertain. Trimming removed 2 bases at V and 0 bases at J, with 6 bases between. The CDR3 length is 14 residues. Germline lookup yields CDR1 SGHTA and CDR2 FQGTGA. The CDR3 bases are TGTGCCAGCAGCTTAGATCCTAGCACAGATACGCAGTATTTT. Its translation: CASSLDPSTDTQYF.

This clone was seen just once. The rearrangement joins TRBV6-6 to TRBJ1-1; the D is unclear. Looked up from germline, CDR1 is MNHNY and CDR2 is SVGAGI (reference sequence). V was shortened by 2 bases and J by 0 bases, with 7 bases between the two germline ends. CDR3 length: 14 amino acids. The CDR3 loop is CASSYDRLNTEAFF. The CDR3 coding sequence is TGTGCCAGCAGTTACGACCGGTTGAACACTGAAGCTTTCTTT.

The chain employs TRBV9 and TRBJ1-6; 8 bases align to TRBD1. In germline, CDR1 is SGDLS, CDR2 YYNGEE. The junction had 11 bases not matched to a gene; V was cut back by 5 bases and J by 10 bases. The CDR3 loop spans 15 amino acids. The CDR3 DNA is TGTGCCAGCAGTCGCCTACAGGGGGAAGGATCACCCCTCCACTTT. Translating gives CASSRLQGEGSPLHF.

The chain carries TRBV28 and TRBJ2-3; 11 positions agree with TRBD2. The length of the CDR3 is 16 residues. Germline CDR1 MDHEN, CDR2 SYDVKM. J gave up 0 bases and V 4 bases, and 3 bases lay outside the gene matches. The CDR3 DNA sequence: TGTGCCAGCAGTTCCGGACTAGCGGGCAGCACAGATACGCAGTATTTT. Encoded protein: CASSSGLAGSTDTQYF. Full variable domain (rest looked up from reference TRBV28 and TRBJ2-3): DVKVTQSSRYLVKRTGEKVFLECVQDMDHENMFWYRQDPGLGLRLIYFSYDVKMKEKGDIPEGYSVSREKKERFSLILESASTNQTSMYLCASSSGLAGSTDTQYFGPGTRLTVL.

The chain carries TRBV9 and TRBJ2-3, with 15 bases that match TRBD2. V lost 3 bases to trimming and J lost 5 bases; unmatched junction nucleotides: 4. The CDR3 covers 16 residues. Germline CDR1 is SGDLS and CDR2 is YYNGEE. CDR3 residues: CASSAGLAGGQDTQYF. CDR3 DNA: TGTGCCAGCAGCGCGGGACTAGCGGGGGGACAAGATACGCAGTATTTT.

The genes are TRBV7-6 and TRBJ2-7; D is perhaps TRBD1 or TRBD2 (5 bases each). The CDR3 extends over 14 amino acids. Deletions cut 0 bases from V and 3 bases from J, with 9 bases between. Germline V gene sequence: CDR1 SGHVS, CDR2 FNYEAQ. CDR3 coding DNA: TGTGCCAGCAGCTTAGCGGGACCCGGCTACGAGCAGTACTTC. It yields the protein CASSLAGPGYEQYF.

The CDR3 is CASSLMGGGSDTQYF. CDR3 DNA: TGTGCCAGCAGCTTAATGGGGGGCGGGTCAGATACGCAGTATTTT. The chain employs TRBV11-2 and TRBJ2-3; tentatively, D is TRBD1 or TRBD2 (6 bases each). This CDR3 spans 15 amino acids. Trimming removed 2 bases at V and 4 bases at J, with 13 bases between. Germline V CDR1 and CDR2: SGHAT, FQNNGV.

The J gene is TRBJ2-5, the V gene TRBV7-2, with D perhaps TRBD2 (5 bases). V dropped 5 bases and J dropped 1 base, with 17 bases sitting between them. Germline V lookup: CDR1 SGHTA, CDR2 FQGNSA. The CDR3 has 16 amino acids. This chain's CDR3 is CASSSRPGLFQETQYF. The CDR3 region has the DNA TGTGCCAGCAGCAGCCGTCCAGGACTTTTCCAAGAGACCCAGTACTTC.

The V call is TRBV5-1, the J call TRBJ2-4; no clear D gene. There are 15 residues in the CDR3. Germline V lookup: CDR1 SGHRS, CDR2 YFSETQ. V was shortened by 0 bases and J by 7 bases, with 14 bases between the two germline ends. For the CDR3, the DNA is TGCGCCAGCAGCTTGGTCGCAGACACGGGTAACATTCAGTACTTC. This sequence encodes CASSLVADTGNIQYF.

The chain joins TRBV4-3 to TRBJ2-5; 10 bases align to TRBD2. The V segment lost 2 bases and the J segment 6 bases; nucleotides outside the gene matches: 9. Looked up from germline, CDR1 is LGHNA and CDR2 is YSLEER. The length of the CDR3 is 16 residues. CDR3: CASSQTAGTSEKTQYF. The CDR3 region has the DNA TGCGCCAGCAGCCAAACGGCCGGGACTAGCGAAAAGACCCAGTACTTC.

The chain couples TRBV7-9 to TRBJ2-5, with 8 bases aligning to TRBD2. The CDR3 spans 16 residues. The V segment lost 1 base and the J segment 3 bases; nucleotides outside the gene matches: 7. The germline V gene has CDR1 SEHNR and CDR2 FQNEAQ (reference sequence). CDR3 sequence reads: CASSLGGAGDKETQYF. The CDR3 DNA is TGTGCCAGCAGCTTAGGAGGAGCGGGGGACAAAGAGACCCAGTACTTC.

The rearrangement links TRBV2 to TRBJ2-7, with 10 bases lining up with TRBD2. The ends lost 9 bases at V and 4 bases at J; junction bases unmatched: 6. The CDR3 is 13 residues long. Germline CDR1 is SNHLY and CDR2 is FYNNEI. CDR3 bases: TGTGCCAGTTTAGCGGGGGGCGGGTACGAGCAGTACTTC. Translating gives CASLAGGGYEQYF.